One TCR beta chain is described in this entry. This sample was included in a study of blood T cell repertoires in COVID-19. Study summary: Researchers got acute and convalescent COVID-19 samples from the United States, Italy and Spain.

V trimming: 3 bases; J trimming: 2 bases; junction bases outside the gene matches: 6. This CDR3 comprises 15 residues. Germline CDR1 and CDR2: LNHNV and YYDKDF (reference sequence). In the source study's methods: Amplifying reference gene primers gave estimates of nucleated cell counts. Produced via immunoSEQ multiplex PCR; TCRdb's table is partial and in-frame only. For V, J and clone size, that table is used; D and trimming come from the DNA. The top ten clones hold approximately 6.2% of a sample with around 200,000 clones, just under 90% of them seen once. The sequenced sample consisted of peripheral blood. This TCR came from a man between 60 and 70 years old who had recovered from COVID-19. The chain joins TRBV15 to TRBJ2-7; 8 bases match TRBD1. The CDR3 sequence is CATSRTGVGAYEQYF. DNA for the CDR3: TGTGCCACCAGCAGGACAGGGGTAGGTGCCTACGAGCAGTACTTC.